This TCR beta chain derives from a study of PD-L1 blockade in urothelial cancer. Study-level information: At some point between 2014 and 2016 therapy began: atezolizumab 1,200 mg intravenously every 3 weeks. A median blood sample held approximately 150,000 T cells and tens of thousands of unique TCRs.

Germline V gene sequence: CDR1 MNHEY, CDR2 SMNVEV (reference sequence). The CDR3 spans 14 residues. V lost 2 bases, J lost 6 bases, and 5 bases stayed unmatched. The count of this clone is one. Profiled with immunoSEQ multiplex PCR; TCRdb holds only in-frame clones, not every one. The sample has 35,000 to 45,000 clones, approximately 84% seen once. Time point specified: peripheral blood 6 weeks after treatment start. The clonotype comes from a man in his 70s with urothelial cancer. The rearrangement uses TRBV27 and TRBJ2-7; 9 bases agree with TRBD2. The specimen was PBMCs, collected around atezolizumab (anti-PD-L1) treatment. CDR3 DNA: TGTGCCAGCAGTTTAGGAGTAGCGGGAGTCGAGCAGTACTTC. Residues: CASSLGVAGVEQYF.